This TCR beta chain stems from a study of cytomegalovirus exposure and HLA in healthy donors. Across the study: In an early release, HLA-typed donors contributed roughly 85 million unique TCR sequences.

This clone came up a few times. Its target is not known. The study, taken as a whole, reports: When analyzed later, a missense DCLRE1C variant was found to be linked to TCR beta V- and J-gene trimming. Highest at DRB1 and lowest at HLA-C, TCR association rates differed among HLA loci in a later analysis. In a later analysis, compared with equally common non-associated chains, HLA-associated beta chains were more expanded.

PCR involved 60 Vbeta and 13 Jbeta primers. Method: immunoSEQ multiplex PCR; TCRdb's copy keeps in-frame clones and lacks some. The data contain under 200,000 clones, roughly 80% of them singletons. This CDR3 is 14 amino acids long. Trimming pared 8 bases from V and 2 bases from J, leaving 17 bases between. Germline V lookup: CDR1 SGDLS, CDR2 YYNGEE. This TCR came from a man aged 50-60 years in good health and CMV-seronegative. The V gene is TRBV9, the J gene TRBJ2-7; possibly TRBD1 for D (6 bases). Sequencing was done on a sample of PBMCs. The DNA of the CDR3 is TGTGCCAGTATCGACATCCAGGGGACCTACGAGCAGTACTTC. Translation: CASIDIQGTYEQYF.